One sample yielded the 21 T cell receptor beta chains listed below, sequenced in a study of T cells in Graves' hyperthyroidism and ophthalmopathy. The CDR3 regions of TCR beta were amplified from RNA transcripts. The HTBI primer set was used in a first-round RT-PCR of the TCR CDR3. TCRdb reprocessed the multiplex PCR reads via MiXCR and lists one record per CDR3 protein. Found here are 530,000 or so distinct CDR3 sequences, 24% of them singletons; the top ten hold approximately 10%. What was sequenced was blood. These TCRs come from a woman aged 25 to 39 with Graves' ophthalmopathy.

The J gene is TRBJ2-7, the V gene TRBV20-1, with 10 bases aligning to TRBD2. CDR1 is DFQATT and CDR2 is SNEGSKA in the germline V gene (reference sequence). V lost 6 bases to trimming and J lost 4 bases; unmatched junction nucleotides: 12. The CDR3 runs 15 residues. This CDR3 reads CSARRPSGSRYEQYF. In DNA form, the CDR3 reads TGCAGTGCCCGACGGCCTAGCGGGAGTAGGTACGAGCAGTACTTC.

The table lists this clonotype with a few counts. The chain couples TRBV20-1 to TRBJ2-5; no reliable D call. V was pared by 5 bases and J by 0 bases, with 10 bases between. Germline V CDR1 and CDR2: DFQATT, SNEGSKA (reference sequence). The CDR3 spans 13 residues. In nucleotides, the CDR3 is TGCAGTGCTGAGGTGGGGAACCAAGAGACCCAGTACTTC. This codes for CSAEVGNQETQYF.

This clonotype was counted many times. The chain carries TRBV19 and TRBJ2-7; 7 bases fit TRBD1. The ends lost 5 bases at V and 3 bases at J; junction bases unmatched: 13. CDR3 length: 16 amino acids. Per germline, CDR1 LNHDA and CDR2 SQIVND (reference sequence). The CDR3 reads CASSRTGTGSYYEQYF. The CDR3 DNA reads TGTGCCAGTAGTCGGACAGGAACCGGCTCCTACTACGAGCAGTACTTC.

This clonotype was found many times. CDR3: CSVEDRGYSNYGYTF. For the CDR3, the DNA is TGCAGCGTTGAAGATCGGGGGTATTCAAACTATGGCTACACCTTC. The chain uses TRBV29-1 and TRBJ1-2, with a possible D match to TRBD1 (5 bases). V lost 0 bases and J lost 2, with 13 bases in between. This CDR3 comprises 15 residues. Germline lookup yields CDR1 SQVTM and CDR2 ANQGSEA.

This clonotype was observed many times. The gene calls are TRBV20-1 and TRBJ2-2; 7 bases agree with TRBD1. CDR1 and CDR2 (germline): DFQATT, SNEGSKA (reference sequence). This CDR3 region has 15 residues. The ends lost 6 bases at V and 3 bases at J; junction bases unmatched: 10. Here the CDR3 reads CSAPRQGMDTGELFF. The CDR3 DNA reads TGCAGTGCGCCAAGACAGGGAATGGACACCGGGGAGCTGTTTTTT.

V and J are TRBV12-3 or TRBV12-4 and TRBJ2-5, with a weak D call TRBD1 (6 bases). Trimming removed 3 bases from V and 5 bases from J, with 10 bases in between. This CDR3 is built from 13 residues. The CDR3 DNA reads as TGTGCCAGCAGTTTCTGGGGGCCGGAGACCCAGTACTTC. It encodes CASSFWGPETQYF.

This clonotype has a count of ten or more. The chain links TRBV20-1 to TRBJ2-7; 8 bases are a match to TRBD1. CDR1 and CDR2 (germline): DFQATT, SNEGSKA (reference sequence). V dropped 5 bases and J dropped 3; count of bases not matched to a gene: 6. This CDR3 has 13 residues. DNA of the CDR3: TGCAGTGCTGCGGGACAGGTCTTCTACGAGCAGTACTTC. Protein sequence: CSAAGQVFYEQYF.

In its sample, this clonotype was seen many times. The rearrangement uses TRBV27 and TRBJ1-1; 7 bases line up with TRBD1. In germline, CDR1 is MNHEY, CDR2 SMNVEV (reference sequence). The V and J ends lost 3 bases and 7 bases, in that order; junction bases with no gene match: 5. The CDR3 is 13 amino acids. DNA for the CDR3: TGTGCCAGCAGTTTCAAGGGGGCAGTTGAAGCTTTCTTT. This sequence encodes CASSFKGAVEAFF.

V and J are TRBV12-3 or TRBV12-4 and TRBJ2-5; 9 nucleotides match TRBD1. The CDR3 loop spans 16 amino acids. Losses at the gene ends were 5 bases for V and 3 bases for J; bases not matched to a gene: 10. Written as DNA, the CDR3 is TGTGCCAGCAGTGTGTTGCCGGGACAGGGAGAAGAGACCCAGTACTTC. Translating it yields CASSVLPGQGEETQYF.

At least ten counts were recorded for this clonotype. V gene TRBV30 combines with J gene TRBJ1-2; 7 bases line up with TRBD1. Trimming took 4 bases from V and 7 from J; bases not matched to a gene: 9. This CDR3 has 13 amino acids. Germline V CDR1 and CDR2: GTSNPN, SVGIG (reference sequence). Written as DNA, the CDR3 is TGTGCCTGGACCGGGACAGAGAGGTCTGGCTACACCTTC. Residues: CAWTGTERSGYTF. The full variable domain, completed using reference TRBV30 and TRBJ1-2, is SQTIHQWPATLVQPVGSPLSLECTVEGTSNPNLYWYRQAAGRGLQLLFYSVGIGQISSEVPQNLSASRPQDRQFILSSKKLLLSDSGFYLCAWTGTERSGYTFGSGTRLTVV.

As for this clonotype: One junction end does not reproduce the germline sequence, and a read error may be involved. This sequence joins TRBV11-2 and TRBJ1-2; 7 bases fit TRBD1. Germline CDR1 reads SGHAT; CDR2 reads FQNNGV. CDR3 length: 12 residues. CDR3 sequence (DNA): TGTGCCAGCAGCGAAACCCAGGGGGGCTTCACCTTC. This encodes CASSETQGGFTF.

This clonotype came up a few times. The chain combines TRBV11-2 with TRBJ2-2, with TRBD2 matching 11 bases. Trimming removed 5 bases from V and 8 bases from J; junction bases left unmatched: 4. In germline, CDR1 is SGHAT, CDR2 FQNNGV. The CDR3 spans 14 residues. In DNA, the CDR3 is TGTGCCAGCAGCCATACTAGCGGGAGTGGGGAGCTGTTTTTT. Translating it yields CASSHTSGSGELFF.

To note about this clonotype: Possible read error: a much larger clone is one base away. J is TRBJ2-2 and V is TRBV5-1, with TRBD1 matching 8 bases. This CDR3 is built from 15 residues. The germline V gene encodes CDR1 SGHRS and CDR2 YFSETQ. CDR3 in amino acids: CASSLDRVDSGELCF. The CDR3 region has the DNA TGCGCCAGCAGCCTGGACAGGGTGGATTCCGGGGAGCTGTGTTTT. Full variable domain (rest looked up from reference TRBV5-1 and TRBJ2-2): KAGVTQTPRYLIKTRGQQVTLSCSPISGHRSVSWYQQTPGQGLQFLFEYFSETQRNKGNFPGRFSGRQFSNSRSEMNVSTLELGDSALYLCASSLDRVDSGELCFGEGSRLTVL.

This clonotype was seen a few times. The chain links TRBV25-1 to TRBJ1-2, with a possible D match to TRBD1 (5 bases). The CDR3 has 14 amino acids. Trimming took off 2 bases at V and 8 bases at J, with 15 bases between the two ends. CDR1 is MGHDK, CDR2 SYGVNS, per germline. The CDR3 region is CASSEEWGLHGYTF. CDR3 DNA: TGTGCCAGCAGTGAAGAATGGGGGTTACACGGCTACACCTTC.

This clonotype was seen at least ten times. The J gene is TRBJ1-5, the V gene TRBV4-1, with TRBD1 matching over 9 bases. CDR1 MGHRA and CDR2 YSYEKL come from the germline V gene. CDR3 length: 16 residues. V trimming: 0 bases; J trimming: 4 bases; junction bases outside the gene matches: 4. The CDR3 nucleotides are TGCGCCAGCAGCCAAGATGACAGGGGGGAGAATCAGCCCCAGCATTTT. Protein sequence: CASSQDDRGENQPQHF.

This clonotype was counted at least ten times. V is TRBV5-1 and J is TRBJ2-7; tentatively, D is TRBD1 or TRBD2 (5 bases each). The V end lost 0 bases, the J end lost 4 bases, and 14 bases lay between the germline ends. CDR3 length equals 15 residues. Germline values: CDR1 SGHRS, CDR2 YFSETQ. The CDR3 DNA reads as TGCGCCAGCAGCTTGGTTCCCAGGGAGACTTACGAGCAGTACTTC. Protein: CASSLVPRETYEQYF.

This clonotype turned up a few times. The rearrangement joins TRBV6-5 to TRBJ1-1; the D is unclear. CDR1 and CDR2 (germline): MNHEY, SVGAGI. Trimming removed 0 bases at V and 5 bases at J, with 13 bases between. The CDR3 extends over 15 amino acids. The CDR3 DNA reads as TGTGCCAGCAGTTACTCACAGACACTGTGGACTGAAGCTTTCTTT. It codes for CASSYSQTLWTEAFF.

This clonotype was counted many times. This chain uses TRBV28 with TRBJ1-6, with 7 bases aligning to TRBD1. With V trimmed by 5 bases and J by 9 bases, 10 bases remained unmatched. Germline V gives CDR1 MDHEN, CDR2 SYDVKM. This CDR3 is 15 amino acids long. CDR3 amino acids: CASSPPDRDASPLHF. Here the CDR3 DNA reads TGTGCCAGCAGTCCTCCCGACAGGGATGCTTCACCCCTCCACTTT.

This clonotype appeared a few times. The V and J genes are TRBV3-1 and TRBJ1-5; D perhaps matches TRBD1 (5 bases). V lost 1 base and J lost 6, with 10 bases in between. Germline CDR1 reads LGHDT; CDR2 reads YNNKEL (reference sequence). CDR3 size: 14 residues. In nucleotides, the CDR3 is TGTGCCAGCAGCCAAGTCTACGGGGGTCAGCCCCAGCATTTT. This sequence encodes CASSQVYGGQPQHF.

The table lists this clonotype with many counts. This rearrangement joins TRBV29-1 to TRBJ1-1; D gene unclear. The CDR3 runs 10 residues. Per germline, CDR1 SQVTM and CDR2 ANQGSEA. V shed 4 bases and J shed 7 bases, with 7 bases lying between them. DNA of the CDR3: TGCAGCGTTGCCCCCGTTGAAGCTTTCTTT. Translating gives CSVAPVEAFF.

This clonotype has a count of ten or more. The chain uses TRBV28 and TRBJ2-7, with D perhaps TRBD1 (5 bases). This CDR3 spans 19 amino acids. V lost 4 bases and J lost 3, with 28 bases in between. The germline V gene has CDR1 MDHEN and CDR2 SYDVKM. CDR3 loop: CASSSRAPLNRQSRYEQYF. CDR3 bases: TGTGCCAGCAGTTCCCGGGCCCCCTTGAATCGACAGAGTCGCTACGAGCAGTACTTC.